Each of the 19 T cell receptor beta chains below was sequenced from the same sample in a study of T cells in Graves' hyperthyroidism and ophthalmopathy. Template material for amplifying TCR beta CDR3 regions consisted of RNA transcripts. Researchers ran a first-round RT-PCR on the TCR CDR3 using the HTBI primer set. TCRdb reprocessed the multiplex PCR reads via MiXCR and lists one record per CDR3 protein. The sample includes fewer than 600,000 distinct CDR3 sequences, roughly an eighth of them seen just once. The sample consisted of blood. These receptors all stem from a woman under 30 with Graves' hyperthyroidism.

This clonotype was seen many times. DNA for the CDR3: TGTGCCAGCAGCCAGGCTACCCCGGGACAGGGGGCTGTGGAGGGCAATCAGCCCCAGCATTTT. This codes for CASSQATPGQGAVEGNQPQHF. J is TRBJ1-5 and V is TRBV3-1; 12 bases line up with TRBD1. Germline values: CDR1 LGHDT, CDR2 YNNKEL (reference sequence). The CDR3 is 21 residues long. The J segment lost 2 bases and the V segment lost 3 bases, leaving 17 bases of the junction unmatched.

The V and J genes are TRBV11-2 and TRBJ1-1, with D possibly being TRBD1 (5 bases). The V end was cut by 2 bases, the J end by 0 bases, with 10 bases between. This CDR3 contains 15 residues. Germline lookup yields CDR1 SGHAT and CDR2 FQNNGV. The CDR3 loop reads CASSLWGGVNTEAFF. For the CDR3, the DNA is TGTGCCAGCAGCTTATGGGGGGGGGTGAACACTGAAGCTTTCTTT.

This sequence joins TRBV5-6 and TRBJ2-1, with 10 bases aligning to TRBD2. Trimming at V came to 0 bases and at J to 4 bases, leaving 1 base not matched to a gene. Germline values: CDR1 SGHDT, CDR2 YYEEEE. This CDR3 has 15 residues. CDR3 protein: CASSLALAGYNEQFF. Here the CDR3 DNA reads TGTGCCAGCAGCTTGGCACTAGCGGGATACAATGAGCAGTTCTTC. The complete variable domain, with remaining parts taken from reference TRBV5-6 and TRBJ2-1, reads DAGVTQSPTHLIKTRGQQVTLRCSPKSGHDTVSWYQQALGQGPQFIFQYYEEEERQRGNFPDRFSGHQFPNYSSELNVNALLLGDSALYLCASSLALAGYNEQFFGPGTRLTVL.

This clonotype turned up a few times. The chain has TRBV5-5 and TRBJ2-2, with D hard to call. V gave up 1 base and J gave up 5 bases, with 12 bases separating them. Germline-derived CDR1 and CDR2 are SGHKS and YYEKEE (reference sequence). The CDR3 length is 15 residues. CDR3 protein: CASSLWLTETGELFF. CDR3 DNA sequence: TGTGCCAGCAGCTTGTGGCTAACTGAGACCGGGGAGCTGTTTTTT.

This clonotype showed up just a few times. CDR3 DNA: TGTGCCAGTAGTATGACGGGAGAAAGGTTCGACGAGCAGTACTTC. Translated: CASSMTGERFDEQYF. V gene TRBV19 combines with J gene TRBJ2-7; D possibly corresponds to TRBD2 (6 bases). The CDR3 loop spans 15 amino acids. CDR1 is LNHDA, CDR2 SQIVND, per germline (reference sequence). Trimming cost V 3 bases and J 5 bases, with 17 bases left between them.

Many counts were recorded for this clonotype. J is TRBJ2-5 and V is TRBV27; no firm D call. Germline lookup yields CDR1 MNHEY and CDR2 SMNVEV (reference sequence). V was shortened by 5 bases and J by 7 bases, with 14 bases between the two germline ends. This CDR3 comprises 13 residues. The CDR3 is CASSPPSLSTQYF. The CDR3 DNA sequence: TGTGCCAGCAGTCCGCCCTCTCTGTCGACCCAGTACTTC.

The chain employs TRBV19 and TRBJ2-1; 12 positions match TRBD2. Germline CDR1 reads LNHDA; CDR2 reads SQIVND (reference sequence). The CDR3 covers 16 residues. The V and J ends lost 8 bases and 4 bases, in that order; junction bases with no gene match: 9. CDR3 sequence: CASSLAGGRGYNEQFF. The DNA for the CDR3 is TGTGCCAGTTCACTAGCGGGAGGTAGGGGATACAATGAGCAGTTCTTC. Based on the CDR3 plus reference TRBV19 and TRBJ2-1, the full variable domain is DGGITQSPKYLFRKEGQNVTLSCEQNLNHDAMYWYRQDPGQGLRLIYYSQIVNDFQKGDIAEGYSVSREKKESFPLTVTSAQKNPTAFYLCASSLAGGRGYNEQFFGPGTRLTVL.

The V call is TRBV12-3 or TRBV12-4, the J call TRBJ2-7; 11 nucleotides align to TRBD2. The trim removed 5 bases at V and 7 bases at J, leaving 13 bases unmatched. The CDR3 is made up of 16 amino acids. The CDR3 nucleotides read TGTGCCAGCAGTGAAGCACGACTAGCGGGGACGGGGGAGCAGTACTTC. Amino acid sequence: CASSEARLAGTGEQYF.

This clonotype was seen at least ten times. The chain employs TRBV27 and TRBJ2-1; D is unresolved. Per the germline V gene, CDR1 is MNHEY and CDR2 is SMNVEV (reference sequence). V gave up 4 bases and J gave up 5 bases, with 18 bases separating them. The CDR3 spans 16 residues. For the CDR3, the DNA is TGTGCCAGCAGTTCCCCAAGTATCGACGGAGACAATGAGCAGTTCTTC. This encodes CASSSPSIDGDNEQFF.

In its sample, this clonotype was seen a few times. The chain joins TRBV19 to TRBJ1-3, with a possible D match to TRBD1 (5 bases). The germline V gene has CDR1 LNHDA and CDR2 SQIVND (reference sequence). CDR3 length: 16 amino acids. The V end lost 1 base, the J end lost 0 bases, and 10 bases lay between the germline ends. CDR3 sequence (DNA): TGTGCCAGTAGTATAGCTAGTGGGGGCTCTGGAAACACCATATATTTT. Translating it yields CASSIASGGSGNTIYF.

The genes are TRBV28 and TRBJ2-7, with D perhaps TRBD1 or TRBD2 (5 bases each). The J call is doubtful: the DNA matches TRBJ2-1 better. The CDR3 loop spans 15 amino acids. In germline, CDR1 is MDHEN, CDR2 SYDVKM. CDR3 loop: CASTNRDGGSYEQFF. DNA for the CDR3: TGTGCCAGCACCAACCGGGACGGAGGTTCCTACGAGCAGTTCTTC.

The genes are TRBV7-9 and TRBJ2-1, with 9 bases fitting TRBD2. Germline assignment: CDR1 SEHNR and CDR2 FQNEAQ (reference sequence). The CDR3 has 17 residues. V lost 4 bases to trimming and J lost 5 bases; unmatched junction nucleotides: 12. The DNA of the CDR3 is TGTGCCAGCAGCTCCCCCGACGGCGGGAGGGCGAACAATGAGCAGTTCTTC. Its protein is CASSSPDGGRANNEQFF.

In its sample, this clonotype was seen many times. This rearrangement joins TRBV30 to TRBJ2-7, with 9 positions matching TRBD1. Germline lookup yields CDR1 GTSNPN and CDR2 SVGIG (reference sequence). The ends lost 0 bases at V and 9 bases at J; junction bases unmatched: 12. This CDR3 contains 15 residues. CDR3: CAWSVTGTGITGQYF. DNA of the CDR3: TGTGCCTGGAGTGTCACCGGGACAGGGATCACCGGGCAGTACTTC.

This clonotype has a handful of counts. Since a much larger clone is just one base distant, this may be a read error. This chain uses TRBV10-2 with TRBJ1-2, with 7 bases identical to TRBD1. This CDR3 is built from 14 residues. Germline values: CDR1 WSHSY, CDR2 SAAADI. The CDR3 protein is CTSSEYGQAYGYTF. DNA for the CDR3: TGCACCAGCAGTGAGTACGGACAGGCGTATGGCTACACCTTC.

There are a few counts of this clonotype. V gene TRBV24-1 combines with J gene TRBJ1-5, with D perhaps matching TRBD1 (5 bases). Trimming stripped 0 bases from V and 4 bases from J, with 6 bases between. The CDR3 contains 14 residues. Germline V gene lookup returns CDR1 KGHDR and CDR2 SFDVKD. The CDR3 DNA sequence: TGTGCCACCAGTGATTTGAGGGGTAATCAGCCCCAGCATTTT. Its protein is CATSDLRGNQPQHF.

There are many counts of this clonotype. The rearrangement joins TRBV11-3 to TRBJ2-2, with TRBD2 matching 7 bases. Unmatched junction bases numbered 13, after V lost 7 bases and J lost 2 bases. This CDR3 region has 17 residues. Germline assignment: CDR1 SGHNT and CDR2 YENEEA. CDR3 nucleotides: TGTGCCAGCACCTCTCCGGGAGCGGGGATAAACACCGGGGAGCTGTTTTTT. It specifies CASTSPGAGINTGELFF.

The CDR3 reads CASSVPRDRSNSPLHF. DNA for the CDR3: TGTGCCAGCTCCGTTCCTAGGGACAGAAGTAATTCACCCCTCCACTTT. The genes are TRBV18 and TRBJ1-6, with 7 nucleotides matching TRBD1. CDR3 length: 16 residues. Trimming removed 6 bases from V and 6 bases from J; junction bases left unmatched: 11. CDR1 is KGHSH and CDR2 is LQKENI in the germline V gene.

This clonotype was seen a few times. J is TRBJ1-6 and V is TRBV19; no reliable D call. Per germline, CDR1 LNHDA and CDR2 SQIVND (reference sequence). Trimming left V 4 bases short and J 9 bases short, with 13 bases between. This CDR3 is built from 14 residues. The CDR3 sequence: CASSTGSSGSPLHF. The CDR3 DNA reads TGTGCCAGTAGTACGGGTTCCTCGGGTTCACCCCTCCACTTT.

This chain connects TRBV27 to TRBJ2-5; TRBD2 aligns across 7 bases. CDR1 is MNHEY, CDR2 SMNVEV, per germline (reference sequence). J was trimmed by 2 bases and V by 6 bases; bases with no gene match: 9. CDR3 length equals 15 residues. CDR3 loop: CASSFRNSGQETQYF. The CDR3, as DNA: TGTGCCAGCAGCTTTAGGAATAGCGGGCAAGAGACCCAGTACTTC.